This TCR beta chain was captured in a study of blood T cell repertoires in COVID-19 (dated by TCRdb to about 2020). For context, the study as a whole: Samples covering the acute and convalescent phases of COVID-19 were provided by collaborators in the United States, Italy and Spain. Samples came from the ongoing ImmuneRACE study (first 160 participants) plus 1,254 subjects from 6 global collaborators. The repertoires were released in a freely available public database intended as a resource for research on the immune response to SARS-CoV-2. Where HLA class I and class II types were available, the types were taken from metadata supplied by the sample provider, not from assay-based typing. The material from the prospective study consisted of cDNA or gDNA derived from T cells, B-cell-depleted T cells, or PBMCs. Deeply sampled blood TCRbeta repertoires from subjects exposed to, actively infected with, or recovered from COVID-19 were included in the dataset. The sample metadata nearly always contained a de-identified subject ID, COVID-19 status, age in years and sex.

What the work shows at the level of the full study, not this receptor alone: Clinical and demographic metadata were provided uncurated, with the amount varying by source and participant.

TCRbeta CDR3 regions were amplified from genomic DNA by means of the immunoSEQ Assay, a bias-controlled multiplex PCR. The study's own analysis went as follows. Within the assay, amplification of reference gene primers was used to estimate how many nucleated cells each sample contained. To quantify the absolute abundance of each unique TCRbeta CDR3 rearrangement, sequence reads were collapsed and filtered. For each sample, productive Simpson clonality was calculated by taking the square root of Simpson's diversity index across productive rearrangements. As stored in TCRdb, this immuneACCESS dataset retains in-frame rearrangements with V and J assigned. A fraction of the clones does not appear; measured against another copy, unresolved V genes explain less than half of the discrepancy, and the remainder lacks a known reason. The DNA gave D and trimming, while V, J and clone size come from that table. Counted in this sample were over 100,000 clones; around 89% of them appeared once. Less than 5.5% of the sample is held by the ten biggest clonotypes.

At one collaborating source in Seattle, patients were enrolled during active infection and were followed longitudinally through the course of disease. Whole blood was collected in K2EDTA tubes by collaborating institutions according to the institutions' own protocols. Collaborator samples were shipped for TCRbeta analysis as frozen whole blood, isolated PBMCs, or DNA extracted from either sample type. Points on this clone: Which antigen it targets is not known. The input lacks base qualities; no much larger clone sits a single base away.

According to the germline V gene, CDR1 reads MNHEY and CDR2 reads SVGAGI. Here V drops 6 bases and J drops 2 bases, and the junction holds 5 bases not matched to any gene. Spanning cysteine to phenylalanine, the CDR3 consists of 15 amino acids. Of the read, only the CDR3 DNA is kept; its 45 bases are in frame from base 1. Here the chain combines TRBV6-5 and TRBJ2-7, with 12 central nucleotides matching TRBD1. The sequence was obtained from a man in his sixties with COVID-19, enrolled during active disease. The sample was peripheral blood. CDR3 region: CASSRGTGGPYEQYF. The DNA sequence is TGTGCCAGCAGCAGAGGGACAGGGGGCCCCTACGAGCAGTACTTC.